Here is one TCR beta chain with its context. Its antigen is still unknown. This record comes from a study of T cell responses to AZD1222 COVID-19 vaccine. Study-level findings and limits: With two AZD1222 doses given, Spike-specific TCR breadth and depth both rose.

Germline V gene lookup returns CDR1 GTSNPN and CDR2 SVGIG (reference sequence). Trimming shortened V by 3 bases and J by 10 bases, and 16 bases separated the two germline ends. The CDR3 is 14 residues long. Repertoires were generated with immunoSEQ multiplex PCR, while TCRdb's copy carries only in-frame clones and drops some. The sample has tens of thousands of clones; about 83% are singletons. Sequenced material: peripheral blood, taken on day 0 of AZD1222 vaccination. This sequence was found in an adult in good health. V usage is TRBV30 and J usage is TRBJ1-6; tentative D call: TRBD1 (5 bases). CDR3 loop: CAWRPTSRDSPLHF. CDR3 bases: TGTGCCTGGAGGCCGACTAGTCGGGACTCACCCCTCCACTTT.